This passage covers 2 T cell receptor beta chains from one sample sequenced in a study of control samples from healthy donors and cancer patients. Sequencing was performed with immunoSEQ multiplex PCR; in TCRdb, only in-frame clones are kept and a portion is missing. The sample shows around 100,000 clones, 70% to 90% of them seen only once. Sequenced sample: blood. The receptors shown here come from a young man in good health.

The chain combines TRBV5-1 with TRBJ1-4, with TRBD1 identical over 7 bases. The germline CDR1 and CDR2 sequences are SGHRS and YFSETQ. Unmatched junction bases numbered 0, after V lost 1 base and J lost 3 bases. There are 14 residues in the CDR3. CDR3 nucleotide sequence: TGCGCCAGCAGCTTGCAGGGGGCTAATGAAAAACTGTTTTTT. This sequence encodes CASSLQGANEKLFF.

The chain links TRBV5-1 to TRBJ1-4; 7 positions agree with TRBD1. The CDR3 runs to 16 residues. Germline trimming cut 3 bases from V and 0 bases from J; bases unmatched to any gene: 5. CDR1 and CDR2 from the germline V gene are SGHRS and YFSETQ. The CDR3 DNA reads as TGCGCCAGCAGCTATGGGACAGCTGCAACTAATGAAAAACTGTTTTTT. As protein: CASSYGTAATNEKLFF. Together with reference TRBV5-1 and TRBJ1-4, the CDR3 gives the full variable domain: KAGVTQTPRYLIKTRGQQVTLSCSPISGHRSVSWYQQTPGQGLQFLFEYFSETQRNKGNFPGRFSGRQFSNSRSEMNVSTLELGDSALYLCASSYGTAATNEKLFFGSGTQLSVL.